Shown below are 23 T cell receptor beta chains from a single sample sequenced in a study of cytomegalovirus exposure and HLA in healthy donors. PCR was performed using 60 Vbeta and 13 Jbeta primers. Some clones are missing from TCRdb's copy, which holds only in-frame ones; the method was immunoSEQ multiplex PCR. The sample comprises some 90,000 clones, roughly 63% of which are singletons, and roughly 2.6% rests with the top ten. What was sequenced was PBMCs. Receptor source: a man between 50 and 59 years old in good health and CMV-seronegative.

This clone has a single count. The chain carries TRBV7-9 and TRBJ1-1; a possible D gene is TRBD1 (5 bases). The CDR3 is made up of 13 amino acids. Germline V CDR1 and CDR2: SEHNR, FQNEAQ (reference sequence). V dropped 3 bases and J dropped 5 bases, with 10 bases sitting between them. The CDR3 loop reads CASSLFGGTEAFF. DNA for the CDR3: TGTGCCAGCAGCTTGTTTGGGGGGACTGAAGCTTTCTTT.

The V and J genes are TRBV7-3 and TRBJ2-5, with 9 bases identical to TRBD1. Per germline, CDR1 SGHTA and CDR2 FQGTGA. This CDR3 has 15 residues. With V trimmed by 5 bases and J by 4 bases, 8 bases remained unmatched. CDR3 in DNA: TGTGCCAGCAGCCGGGGACAGGGAGCGGGAGAGACCCAGTACTTC. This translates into CASSRGQGAGETQYF.

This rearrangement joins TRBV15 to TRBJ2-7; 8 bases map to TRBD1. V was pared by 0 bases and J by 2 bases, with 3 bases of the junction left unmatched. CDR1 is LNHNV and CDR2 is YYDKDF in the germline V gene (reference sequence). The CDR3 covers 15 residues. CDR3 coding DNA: TGTGCCACCAGCAGAGAGATGGGACAGGCCTACGAGCAGTACTTC. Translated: CATSREMGQAYEQYF.

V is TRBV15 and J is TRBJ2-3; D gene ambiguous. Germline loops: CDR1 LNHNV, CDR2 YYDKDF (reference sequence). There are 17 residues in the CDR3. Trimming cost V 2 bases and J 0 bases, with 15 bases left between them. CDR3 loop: CATSRPLYGRSTDTQYF. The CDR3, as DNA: TGTGCCACCAGCAGACCGTTATACGGCAGGAGCACAGATACGCAGTATTTT.

The CDR3 sequence is CASSLGGNIGGTQYF. CDR3 bases: TGTGCCAGCAGTTTAGGAGGGAACATTGGGGGGACCCAGTACTTC. The rearrangement uses TRBV6-5 and TRBJ2-5, with a tentative D call TRBD2 (6 bases). V lost 4 bases to trimming and J lost 7 bases, with 19 bases between them. This CDR3 comprises 15 residues. CDR1 MNHEY and CDR2 SVGAGI come from the germline V gene.

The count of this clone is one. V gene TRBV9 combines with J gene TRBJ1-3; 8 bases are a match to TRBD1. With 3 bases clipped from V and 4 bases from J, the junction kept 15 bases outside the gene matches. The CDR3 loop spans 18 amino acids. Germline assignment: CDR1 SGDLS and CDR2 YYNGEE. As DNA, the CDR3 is TGTGCCAGCAGCGCGGGCACGTTTCAGGGGGCGCCAGGAAACACCATATATTTT. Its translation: CASSAGTFQGAPGNTIYF.

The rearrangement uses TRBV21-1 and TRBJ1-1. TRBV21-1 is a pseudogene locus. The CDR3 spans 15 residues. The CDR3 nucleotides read TGTGCCAGCACCTTCCAGAGGTTACCGAACACTGAAGCTTTCTTT. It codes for CASTFQRLPNTEAFF.

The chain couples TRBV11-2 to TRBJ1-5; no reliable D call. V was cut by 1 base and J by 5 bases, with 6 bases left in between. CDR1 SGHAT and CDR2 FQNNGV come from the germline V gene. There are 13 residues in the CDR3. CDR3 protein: CASSLGVYQPQHF. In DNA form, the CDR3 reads TGTGCCAGCAGCTTAGGAGTCTATCAGCCCCAGCATTTT.

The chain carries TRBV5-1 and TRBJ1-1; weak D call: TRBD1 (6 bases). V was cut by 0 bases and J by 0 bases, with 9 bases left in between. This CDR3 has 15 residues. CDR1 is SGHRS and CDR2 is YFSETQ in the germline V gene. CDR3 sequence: CASSLGTVLNTEAFF. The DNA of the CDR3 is TGCGCCAGCAGCTTGGGGACAGTGCTGAACACTGAAGCTTTCTTT.

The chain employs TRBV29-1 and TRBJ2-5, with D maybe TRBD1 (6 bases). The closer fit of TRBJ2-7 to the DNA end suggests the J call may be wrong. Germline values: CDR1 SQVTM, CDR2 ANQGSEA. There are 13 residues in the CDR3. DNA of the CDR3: TGCAGCGTTGAGCCAGGGGACAACTACGAGCAGTACTTC. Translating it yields CSVEPGDNYEQYF.

In DNA form, the CDR3 reads TGTGCCAGCAGCGTAGGTCTAGCGGATTCCTACGAGCAGTACTTC. This sequence encodes CASSVGLADSYEQYF. The chain is built from TRBV9 and TRBJ2-7, with 7 nucleotides matching TRBD2. With V trimmed by 0 bases and J by 1 base, 4 bases remained unmatched. The CDR3 is 15 residues long. CDR1 and CDR2 (germline): SGDLS, YYNGEE.

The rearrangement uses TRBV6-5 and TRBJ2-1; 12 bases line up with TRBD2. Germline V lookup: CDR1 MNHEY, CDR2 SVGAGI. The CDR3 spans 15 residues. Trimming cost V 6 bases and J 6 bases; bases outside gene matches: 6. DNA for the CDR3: TGTGCCAGCAGAAGACTAGCGGGAGTTATCAATGAGCAGTTCTTC. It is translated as CASRRLAGVINEQFF.

The CDR3 spells CAWSKGMVGNTIYF. The DNA for the CDR3 is TGTGCCTGGAGTAAGGGGATGGTTGGAAACACCATATATTTT. This rearrangement joins TRBV30 to TRBJ1-3, with D possibly matching TRBD1 (5 bases). Between the trimmed V and J ends, which lost 2 bases and 3 bases, there was a span of 11 bases. This CDR3 comprises 14 residues. CDR1 is GTSNPN, CDR2 SVGIG, per germline (reference sequence). The complete variable domain, with remaining parts taken from reference TRBV30 and TRBJ1-3, reads SQTIHQWPATLVQPVGSPLSLECTVEGTSNPNLYWYRQAAGRGLQLLFYSVGIGQISSEVPQNLSASRPQDRQFILSSKKLLLSDSGFYLCAWSKGMVGNTIYFGEGSWLTVV.

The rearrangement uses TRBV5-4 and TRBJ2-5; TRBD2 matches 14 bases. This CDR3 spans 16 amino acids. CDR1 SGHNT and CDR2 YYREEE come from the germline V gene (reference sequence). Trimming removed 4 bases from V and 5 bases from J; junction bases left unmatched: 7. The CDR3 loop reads CASSNIWTSGRETQYF. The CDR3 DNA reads TGTGCCAGCAGCAATATTTGGACTAGCGGGAGGGAGACCCAGTACTTC.

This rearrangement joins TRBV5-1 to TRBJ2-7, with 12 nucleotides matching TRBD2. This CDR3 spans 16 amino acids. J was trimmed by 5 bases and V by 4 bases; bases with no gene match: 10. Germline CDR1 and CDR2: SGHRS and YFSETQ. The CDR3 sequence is CASSIPTSGGTDEQYF. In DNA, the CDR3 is TGCGCCAGCAGCATCCCGACTAGCGGGGGAACGGACGAGCAGTACTTC.

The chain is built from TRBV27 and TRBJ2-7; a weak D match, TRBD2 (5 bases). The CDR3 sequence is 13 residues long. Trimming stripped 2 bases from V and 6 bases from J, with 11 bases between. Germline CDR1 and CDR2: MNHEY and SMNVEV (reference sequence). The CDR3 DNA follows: TGTGCCAGCAGTTTACGGAGAGGGCTCGAGCAGTACGTC. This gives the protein CASSLRRGLEQYV.

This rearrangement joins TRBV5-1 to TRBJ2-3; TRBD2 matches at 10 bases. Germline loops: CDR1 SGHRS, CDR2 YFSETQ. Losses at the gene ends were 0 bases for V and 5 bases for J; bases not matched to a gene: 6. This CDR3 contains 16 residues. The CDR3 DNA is TGCGCCAGCAGCTTGGGAGCGGGGGGGCGACGAGATACGCAGTATTTT. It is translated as CASSLGAGGRRDTQYF.

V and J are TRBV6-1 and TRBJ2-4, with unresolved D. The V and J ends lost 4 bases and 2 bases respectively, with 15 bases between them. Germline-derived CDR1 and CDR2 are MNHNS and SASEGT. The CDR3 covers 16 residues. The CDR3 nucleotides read TGTGCCAGCAGTGGGGCCCTTGCGACCACCAAAAACATTCAGTACTTC. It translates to CASSGALATTKNIQYF.

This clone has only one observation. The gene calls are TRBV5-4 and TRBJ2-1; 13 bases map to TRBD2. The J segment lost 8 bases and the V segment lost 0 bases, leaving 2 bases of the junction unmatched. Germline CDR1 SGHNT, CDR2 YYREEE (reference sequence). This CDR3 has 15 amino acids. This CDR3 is CASSLVGTSGDEQFF. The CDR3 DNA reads TGTGCCAGCAGCTTGGTAGGGACTAGCGGGGATGAGCAGTTCTTC.

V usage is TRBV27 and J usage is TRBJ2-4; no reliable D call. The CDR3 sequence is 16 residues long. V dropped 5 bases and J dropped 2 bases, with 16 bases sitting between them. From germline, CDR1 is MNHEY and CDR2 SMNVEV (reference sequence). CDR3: CASSPRGQTSKNIQYF. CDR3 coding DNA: TGTGCCAGCAGTCCGCGTGGGCAAACCTCCAAAAACATTCAGTACTTC.

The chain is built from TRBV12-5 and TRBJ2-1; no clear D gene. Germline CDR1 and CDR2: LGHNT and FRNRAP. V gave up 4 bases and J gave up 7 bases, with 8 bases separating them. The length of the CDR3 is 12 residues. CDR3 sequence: CASGSRVNEQFF. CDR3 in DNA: TGTGCTAGTGGTTCACGGGTAAATGAGCAGTTCTTC.

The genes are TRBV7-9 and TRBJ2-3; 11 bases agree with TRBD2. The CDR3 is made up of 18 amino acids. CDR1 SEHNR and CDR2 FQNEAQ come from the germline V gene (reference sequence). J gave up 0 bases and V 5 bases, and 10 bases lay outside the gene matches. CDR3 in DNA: TGTGCCAGCAGCCCACTAGCGGGAGCCAGGGGTAGCACAGATACGCAGTATTTT. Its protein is CASSPLAGARGSTDTQYF.

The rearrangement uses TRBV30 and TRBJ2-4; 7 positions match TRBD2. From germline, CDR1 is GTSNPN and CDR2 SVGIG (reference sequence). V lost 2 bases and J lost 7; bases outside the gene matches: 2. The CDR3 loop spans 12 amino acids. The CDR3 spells CAWSFGGNIQYF. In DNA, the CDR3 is TGTGCCTGGAGTTTCGGGGGGAACATTCAGTACTTC. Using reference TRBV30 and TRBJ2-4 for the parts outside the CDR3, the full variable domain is SQTIHQWPATLVQPVGSPLSLECTVEGTSNPNLYWYRQAAGRGLQLLFYSVGIGQISSEVPQNLSASRPQDRQFILSSKKLLLSDSGFYLCAWSFGGNIQYFGAGTRLSVL.